These 25 T cell receptor beta chains originate from one sample sequenced in a study of cytomegalovirus exposure and HLA in healthy donors. PCR was performed using 60 Vbeta and 13 Jbeta primers. The assay was immunoSEQ multiplex PCR, and TCRdb's table has in-frame clones only and misses some. The sample shows 90,000 to 150,000 clones, about three quarters of them seen only once. Sequenced input: PBMCs. These receptors were collected from a woman between 40 and 55 years old in good health and CMV-seropositive.

The chain carries TRBV5-1 and TRBJ2-1, with 7 bases lining up with TRBD1. CDR3 length equals 14 residues. The V gene's germline CDR1 is SGHRS and CDR2 YFSETQ. V shed 9 bases, J shed 5 bases, and the junction held 11 bases outside the gene matches. The CDR3 protein is CATARGGANNEQFF. The CDR3 coding sequence is TGCGCCACCGCTCGAGGGGGCGCGAACAATGAGCAGTTCTTC.

The chain employs TRBV7-2 and TRBJ1-5; 7 bases are a match to TRBD1. CDR1 is SGHTA, CDR2 FQGNSA, per germline. The CDR3 is 15 amino acids. J was trimmed by 2 bases and V by 3 bases; bases with no gene match: 4. CDR3 DNA sequence: TGTGCCAGCAGCTTCGACAGGGAGGGCAATCAGCCCCAGCATTTT. Protein product: CASSFDREGNQPQHF. The whole variable domain, remainder taken from reference TRBV7-2 and TRBJ1-5, is GAGVSQSPSNKVTEKGKDVELRCDPISGHTALYWYRQSLGQGLEFLIYFQGNSAPDKSGLPSDRFSAERTGGSVSTLTIQRTQQEDSAVYLCASSFDREGNQPQHFGDGTRLSIL.

The genes are TRBV5-1 and TRBJ2-7, with a tentative D call TRBD2 (5 bases). There are 16 residues in the CDR3. The V gene's germline CDR1 is SGHRS and CDR2 YFSETQ. Trimming left V 2 bases short and J 0 bases short, with 15 bases between. In DNA, the CDR3 is TGCGCCAGCAGCTTTTCCCCGAGGGAATACTCCTACGAGCAGTACTTC. Encoded protein: CASSFSPREYSYEQYF.

The chain combines TRBV2 with TRBJ2-1; D not certain. Germline CDR1 reads SNHLY; CDR2 reads FYNNEI. The CDR3 loop spans 13 amino acids. Trimming pared 2 bases from V and 4 bases from J, leaving 6 bases between. The CDR3 region is CASSEYPYNEQFF. CDR3 DNA: TGTGCCAGCAGTGAATATCCTTACAATGAGCAGTTCTTC.

The genes are TRBV5-1 and TRBJ2-3, with 8 bases fitting TRBD2. Germline lookup yields CDR1 SGHRS and CDR2 YFSETQ. CDR3 length equals 14 residues. Unmatched junction bases numbered 7, after V lost 7 bases and J lost 3 bases. CDR3 DNA: TGCGCCAGCCGTCGGGGCGGGGGGACAGATACGCAGTATTTT. Its translation is CASRRGGGTDTQYF.

This sequence joins TRBV6-5 and TRBJ2-1, with D tentatively TRBD1 (6 bases). V gave up 6 bases and J gave up 15 bases, with 15 bases separating them. Germline V CDR1 and CDR2: MNHEY, SVGAGI. The CDR3 covers 11 residues. The CDR3 reads CASSNGARGFF. CDR3 sequence (DNA): TGTGCCAGCAGCAACGGGGCCAGGGGGTTCTTC.

The chain recombines TRBV5-1 with TRBJ1-1; 8 nucleotides match TRBD1. The CDR3 sequence is 15 residues long. Trimming cost V 2 bases and J 0 bases; bases outside gene matches: 3. The germline V gene has CDR1 SGHRS and CDR2 YFSETQ. Written as DNA, the CDR3 is TGCGCCAGCAGCTTCCAACAGGGGGTGAACACTGAAGCTTTCTTT. This translates into CASSFQQGVNTEAFF.

In regard to this clone: This could be a read error, since a much larger clone is one nucleotide away. The chain uses TRBV7-2 and TRBJ1-1; unclear D gene. CDR3 size: 13 residues. Germline CDR1 SGHTA, CDR2 FQGNSA. Trimming shortened V by 1 base and J by 2 bases, and 5 bases separated the two germline ends. The CDR3 DNA is TGTGCCAGCAGCTTAGACAGCAACACTGAAGCTTTCTTT. Translated, it gives CASSLDSNTEAFF.

V gene TRBV5-1 combines with J gene TRBJ2-5, with D perhaps matching TRBD2 (5 bases). Trimming took 0 bases from V and 3 from J, leaving 12 bases between them. Per the germline V gene, CDR1 is SGHRS and CDR2 is YFSETQ. The CDR3 spans 15 residues. The CDR3 nucleotides read TGCGCCAGCAGCTTGGAGAGGGCCGAAGAAGAGACCCAGTACTTC. Translated, it gives CASSLERAEEETQYF.

The rearrangement links TRBV10-3 to TRBJ1-2, with 10 bases fitting TRBD1. The CDR3 spans 16 residues. The trim removed 5 bases at V and 0 bases at J, leaving 6 bases unmatched. CDR1 and CDR2 from the germline V gene are ENHRY and SYGVKD. The CDR3 bases are TGTGCCATCAGTTTCGGGACAGGGGAAACTAACTATGGCTACACCTTC. Protein sequence: CAISFGTGETNYGYTF.

The chain recombines TRBV5-1 with TRBJ2-5; 9 bases align to TRBD2. The germline gives CDR1 SGHRS, CDR2 YFSETQ. Losses at the gene ends were 3 bases for V and 0 bases for J; bases not matched to a gene: 6. This CDR3 spans 16 amino acids. The CDR3 nucleotides are TGCGCCAGCAGCTGGCGGTTAGCGGGGGACCAAGAGACCCAGTACTTC. Protein product: CASSWRLAGDQETQYF. The variable domain in full, with the rest retrieved from reference TRBV5-1 and TRBJ2-5, is KAGVTQTPRYLIKTRGQQVTLSCSPISGHRSVSWYQQTPGQGLQFLFEYFSETQRNKGNFPGRFSGRQFSNSRSEMNVSTLELGDSALYLCASSWRLAGDQETQYFGPGTRLLVL.

The chain recombines TRBV9 with TRBJ1-5; 8 bases are a match to TRBD1. With 4 bases clipped from V and 5 bases from J, the junction kept 5 bases outside the gene matches. Germline V gene lookup returns CDR1 SGDLS and CDR2 YYNGEE. There are 14 residues in the CDR3. DNA for the CDR3: TGTGCCAGCAGCCCTGGGACAGGCCATCAGCCCCAGCATTTT. It yields the protein CASSPGTGHQPQHF.

The chain has TRBV7-9 and TRBJ2-3; D is perhaps TRBD2 (7 bases). V shed 5 bases and J shed 5 bases, with 14 bases lying between them. Germline V gives CDR1 SEHNR, CDR2 FQNEAQ (reference sequence). The CDR3 covers 14 residues. The CDR3 DNA reads as TGTGCCAGCAGCAAGGCGGGGGCTGAAGATACGCAGTATTTT. It is translated as CASSKAGAEDTQYF. Filled out from reference TRBV7-9 and TRBJ2-3, the complete variable domain reads DTGVSQNPRHKITKRGQNVTFRCDPISEHNRLYWYRQTLGQGPEFLTYFQNEAQLEKSRLLSDRFSAERPKGSFSTLEIQRTEQGDSAMYLCASSKAGAEDTQYFGPGTRLTVL.

The chain employs TRBV29-1 and TRBJ2-3; 7 bases map to TRBD2. There are 14 residues in the CDR3. V lost 6 bases and J lost 3; bases outside the gene matches: 9. CDR1 and CDR2 (germline): SQVTM, ANQGSEA. The CDR3 DNA is TGCAGCGTCGAATACCCCGGGGGGACAGATACGCAGTATTTT. Amino acids: CSVEYPGGTDTQYF.

The J gene is TRBJ1-6, the V gene TRBV27, with 8 bases fitting TRBD1. The CDR3 is 13 residues long. Germline loops: CDR1 MNHEY, CDR2 SMNVEV (reference sequence). The J segment lost 9 bases and the V segment lost 4 bases, leaving 2 bases of the junction unmatched. The CDR3 coding sequence is TGTGCCAGCAGTTCGGACAGGGCTTCACCCCTCCACTTT. Protein: CASSSDRASPLHF.

In this sample, this clone turned up once. This rearrangement joins TRBV29-1 to TRBJ1-2, with D possibly being TRBD1 (5 bases). Trimming removed 2 bases from V and 4 bases from J, with 8 bases in between. CDR1 is SQVTM and CDR2 is ANQGSEA in the germline V gene. The CDR3 spans 12 residues. DNA for the CDR3: TGCAGCGTTGAATTCGGGGGCTATGGCTACACCTTC. Translation gives CSVEFGGYGYTF.

The chain employs TRBV28 and TRBJ1-1; D remains ambiguous. CDR1 and CDR2 from the germline V gene are MDHEN and SYDVKM. The CDR3 is 14 amino acids. Trimming removed 10 bases from V and 4 bases from J, with 19 bases in between. The CDR3 here is CATHDSVGGTEAFF. For the CDR3, the DNA is TGTGCCACCCACGATTCCGTCGGCGGCACTGAAGCTTTCTTT.

This clone was detected only a few times. The chain combines TRBV6-6 with TRBJ2-2; 8 bases line up with TRBD1. V was pared by 7 bases and J by 7 bases, with 8 bases of the junction left unmatched. The CDR3 is made up of 14 amino acids. Per germline, CDR1 MNHNY and CDR2 SVGAGI (reference sequence). CDR3 DNA sequence: TGTGCCAGCAAGGGGACAGGCCTAAACGGGGAGCTGTTTTTT. Protein product: CASKGTGLNGELFF.

This chain connects TRBV2 to TRBJ1-4; no reliable D call. Germline CDR1 and CDR2: SNHLY and FYNNEI. The ends were cut back, 7 bases at V and 3 bases at J, with 15 bases in the middle. The CDR3 has 15 amino acids. CDR3 in DNA: TGTGCCAGCATCCTGGGCACCGCAGCTAATGAAAAACTGTTTTTT. Residues: CASILGTAANEKLFF.

The chain couples TRBV10-3 to TRBJ1-1, with 8 bases lining up with TRBD1. The V segment lost 1 base and the J segment 4 bases; nucleotides outside the gene matches: 5. This CDR3 has 15 residues. Germline V lookup: CDR1 ENHRY, CDR2 SYGVKD. Here the CDR3 DNA reads TGTGCCATCAGTGAGTTAGACCAGGGGGCCACTGAAGCTTTCTTT. Protein sequence: CAISELDQGATEAFF.

This clone turned up a few times. This rearrangement joins TRBV2 to TRBJ2-1; TRBD1 is a possible D gene (6 bases). The germline V gene encodes CDR1 SNHLY and CDR2 FYNNEI. With 3 bases removed from V and 0 bases from J, the gap between germline ends came to 9 bases. The CDR3 is made up of 15 amino acids. The CDR3 region has the DNA TGTGCCAGCAGTGACCAAGGGGGCTCCTACAATGAGCAGTTCTTC. Translating gives CASSDQGGSYNEQFF.

This chain connects TRBV19 to TRBJ1-4; TRBD1 aligns across 7 bases. Germline V gene sequence: CDR1 LNHDA, CDR2 SQIVND (reference sequence). The CDR3 contains 15 residues. Trimming took 5 bases from V and 4 from J; bases not matched to a gene: 7. For the CDR3, the DNA is TGTGCCAGTAGTGCCCGGACAGGACGTAATGAAAAACTGTTTTTT. Translation: CASSARTGRNEKLFF. Full variable domain (rest looked up from reference TRBV19 and TRBJ1-4): DGGITQSPKYLFRKEGQNVTLSCEQNLNHDAMYWYRQDPGQGLRLIYYSQIVNDFQKGDIAEGYSVSREKKESFPLTVTSAQKNPTAFYLCASSARTGRNEKLFFGSGTQLSVL.

A few counts support this clone. CDR3 protein: CASSGTGSTGELFF. In DNA, the CDR3 is TGCGCCAGCAGTGGGACAGGGAGTACCGGGGAGCTGTTTTTT. V is TRBV5-1 and J is TRBJ2-2, with 9 bases identical to TRBD1. CDR3 length: 14 amino acids. With V trimmed by 5 bases and J by 5 bases, 4 bases remained unmatched. Germline V CDR1 and CDR2: SGHRS, YFSETQ.

The rearrangement uses TRBV2 and TRBJ1-5; a possible D gene is TRBD1 (5 bases). Germline V gene data show CDR1 as SNHLY and CDR2 as FYNNEI. Trimming stripped 7 bases from V and 4 bases from J, with 14 bases between. The CDR3 runs to 14 residues. Here the CDR3 reads CASTVRALNQPQHF. DNA of the CDR3: TGTGCCAGCACGGTCAGGGCCTTAAATCAGCCCCAGCATTTT. The full variable domain, in which reference TRBV2 and TRBJ1-5 provide the parts outside the CDR3, is EPEVTQTPSHQVTQMGQEVILRCVPISNHLYFYWYRQILGQKVEFLVSFYNNEISEKSEIFDDQFSVERPDGSNFTLKIRSTKLEDSAMYFCASTVRALNQPQHFGDGTRLSIL.

The CDR3 nucleotides read TGTGCCAGCAGTGAGCCCCGGGACAGTGGGCAAGAGACCCAGTACTTC. Amino acids: CASSEPRDSGQETQYF. The chain couples TRBV6-4 to TRBJ2-5; 7 nucleotides align to TRBD1. This CDR3 region has 16 residues. V gave up 3 bases and J gave up 2 bases; unmatched junction bases: 9. CDR1 is MRHNA and CDR2 is SNTAGT in the germline V gene.